The 7 T cell receptor beta chains reported below all come from one sample, sequenced in a study of cytomegalovirus exposure and HLA in healthy donors. In the PCR, 60 Vbeta and 13 Jbeta primers were used. Assay: immunoSEQ multiplex PCR; the TCRdb copy retains only in-frame clones and omits some. The table includes fewer than 250,000 clones, roughly 80% detected once. Sequenced sample: PBMCs. The receptors derive from a male donor in good health and CMV-seronegative.

The V gene is TRBV9, the J gene TRBJ2-6; tentative D call: TRBD2 (5 bases). This CDR3 has 17 residues. Trimming left V 0 bases short and J 4 bases short, with 14 bases between. Germline V gives CDR1 SGDLS, CDR2 YYNGEE. CDR3 coding DNA: TGTGCCAGCAGCGTAGCTGGGCGCCCGGGGGGGGCCAACGTCCTGACTTTC. This translates into CASSVAGRPGGANVLTF. Combining the CDR3 with reference TRBV9 and TRBJ2-6 gives the whole variable domain DSGVTQTPKHLITATGQRVTLRCSPRSGDLSVYWYQQSLDQGLQFLIQYYNGEERAKGNILERFSAQQFPDLHSELNLSSLELGDSALYFCASSVAGRPGGANVLTFGAGSRLTVL.

This clone was counted a few times. J is TRBJ2-7 and V is TRBV19; tentatively, D is TRBD1 (5 bases). The germline gives CDR1 LNHDA, CDR2 SQIVND (reference sequence). V was shortened by 1 base and J by 3 bases, with 10 bases between the two germline ends. The CDR3 runs 14 residues. The CDR3 nucleotides read TGTGCCAGTAGTATAGTAGCAGGGATCTACGAGCAGTACTTC. Encoded protein: CASSIVAGIYEQYF.

The V and J genes are TRBV19 and TRBJ2-3, with TRBD2 identical over 10 bases. With V trimmed by 7 bases and J by 6 bases, 13 bases remained unmatched. This CDR3 has 16 residues. Germline CDR1 LNHDA, CDR2 SQIVND (reference sequence). Here the CDR3 reads CASTRLAGVGLDTQYF. The CDR3 DNA reads TGTGCCAGTACCCGTCTAGCGGGAGTAGGCCTGGATACGCAGTATTTT.

The V call is TRBV6-5, the J call TRBJ1-1; maybe TRBD1 (6 bases). This CDR3 region has 14 residues. Germline-derived CDR1 and CDR2 are MNHEY and SVGAGI. The V and J ends lost 2 bases and 2 bases respectively, with 9 bases between them. In DNA, the CDR3 is TGTGCCAGCAGTTACAACAGGGCAAACACTGAAGCTTTCTTT. Translating gives CASSYNRANTEAFF.

The V call is TRBV28, the J call TRBJ1-2; no definite D call. Germline CDR1 is MDHEN and CDR2 is SYDVKM. The CDR3 has 12 amino acids. Trimming pared 11 bases from V and 4 bases from J, leaving 14 bases between. The CDR3: CAARGTVYGYTF. The CDR3 region has the DNA TGTGCCGCCCGAGGTACGGTCTATGGCTACACCTTC.

The chain joins TRBV7-9 to TRBJ2-5; the match to TRBD2 covers 10 bases. CDR1 is SEHNR, CDR2 FQNEAQ, per germline (reference sequence). This CDR3 contains 13 residues. CDR3 nucleotide sequence: TGTGCTAGCTCTAGCGGGAGAGCAGAGACCCAGTACTTC. Its translation: CASSSGRAETQYF.

This clone turned up a few times. The V call is TRBV6-4, the J call TRBJ1-1; D is ambiguous. The germline gives CDR1 MRHNA, CDR2 SNTAGT. The CDR3 spans 15 residues. The V end lost 6 bases, the J end lost 5 bases, and 19 bases lay between the germline ends. For the CDR3, the DNA is TGTGCCAGCAGGACCCGTGGAGGGATACAAACTGAAGCTTTCTTT. Amino acids: CASRTRGGIQTEAFF.